This T cell receptor (beta chain) was found in a study of CD8 T cells in ankylosing spondylitis. Overall study findings and caveats: A TCR beta motif of roughly eight highly homologous variants seemed to mark ankylosing spondylitis blood.

The CDR3 extends over 13 amino acids. Germline V gene lookup returns CDR1 DFQATT and CDR2 SNEGSKA (reference sequence). V gave up 3 bases and J gave up 2 bases, with 8 bases separating them. MiXCR, run by TCRdb on the 5' RACE reads, gives a single entry per CDR3 protein. The sample shows 130,000 or so distinct CDR3 sequences, roughly 17% of them seen only once. A remark on this clonotype: The antigen is undetermined.

The TCR comes from a male donor with ankylosing spondylitis. This chain uses TRBV20-1 with TRBJ2-1; maybe TRBD1 (5 bases). Sequencing was carried out using blood, either unsorted or a sorted T cell fraction (not recorded which). The CDR3 sequence: CSASRVTYNEQFF. The CDR3 nucleotides read TGCAGTGCTAGCAGGGTAACCTACAATGAGCAGTTCTTC.